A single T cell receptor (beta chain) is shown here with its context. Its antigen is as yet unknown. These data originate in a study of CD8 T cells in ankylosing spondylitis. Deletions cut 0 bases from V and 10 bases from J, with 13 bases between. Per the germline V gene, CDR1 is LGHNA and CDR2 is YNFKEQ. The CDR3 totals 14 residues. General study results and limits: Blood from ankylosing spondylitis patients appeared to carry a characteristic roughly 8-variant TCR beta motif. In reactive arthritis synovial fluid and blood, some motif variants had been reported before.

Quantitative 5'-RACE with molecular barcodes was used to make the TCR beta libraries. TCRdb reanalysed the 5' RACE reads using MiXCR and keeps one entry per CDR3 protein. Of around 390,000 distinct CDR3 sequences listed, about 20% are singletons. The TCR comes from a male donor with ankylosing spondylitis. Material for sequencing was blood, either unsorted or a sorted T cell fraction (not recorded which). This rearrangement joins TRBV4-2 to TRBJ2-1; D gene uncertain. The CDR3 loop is CASSQDLLSGEQFF. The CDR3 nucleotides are TGTGCCAGCAGCCAAGACCTTCTTAGTGGCGAGCAGTTCTTC.